Presented here are 9 T cell receptor beta chains from one specimen sequenced in a study of T cell responses to AZD1222 COVID-19 vaccine. Here immunoSEQ multiplex PCR was the method, and the copy in TCRdb shows in-frame clones only, minus some. Of around 99,000 clones listed, about 92% are singletons. The sequencing used peripheral blood, collected 28 days after the second AZD1222 dose. These receptors were collected from an adult who received the AZD1222 COVID-19 vaccine.

This chain joins TRBV4-2 and TRBJ2-3, with D possibly being TRBD2 (6 bases). Trimming took off 3 bases at V and 4 bases at J, with 11 bases between the two ends. This CDR3 is built from 14 residues. Per the germline V gene, CDR1 is LGHNA and CDR2 is YNFKEQ. The chain's CDR3 is CASSHRLDADTQYF. CDR3 nucleotides: TGTGCCAGCAGCCACAGACTAGACGCAGATACGCAGTATTTT.

This chain uses TRBV5-1 with TRBJ2-3, with 7 bases matching TRBD2. The CDR3 is 16 amino acids. Germline loops: CDR1 SGHRS, CDR2 YFSETQ. The J segment lost 3 bases and the V segment lost 3 bases, leaving 10 bases of the junction unmatched. CDR3 sequence reads: CASSWWSTGGTDTQYF. The CDR3 DNA reads as TGCGCCAGCAGCTGGTGGAGTACGGGGGGAACAGATACGCAGTATTTT.

The chain links TRBV27 to TRBJ2-2; TRBD2 matches at 8 bases. The V and J ends lost 4 bases and 8 bases, in that order; junction bases with no gene match: 15. This CDR3 is 17 amino acids long. Germline V CDR1 and CDR2: MNHEY, SMNVEV (reference sequence). The CDR3 protein is CASSSGLSSGIKGELFF. The CDR3 region has the DNA TGTGCCAGCAGTTCCGGTCTAAGTAGCGGGATTAAAGGGGAGCTGTTTTTT.

CDR3 nucleotides: TGTGCCAGTAGTAACTCGAGGAGCGGGGGAGAGACCCAGTACTTC. Protein product: CASSNSRSGGETQYF. J is TRBJ2-5 and V is TRBV19; 8 positions agree with TRBD2. The length of the CDR3 is 15 residues. The J segment lost 4 bases and the V segment lost 4 bases, leaving 8 bases of the junction unmatched. CDR1 and CDR2 from the germline V gene are LNHDA and SQIVND (reference sequence).

The chain couples TRBV5-4 to TRBJ2-3; the match to TRBD2 covers 9 bases. V lost 4 bases, J lost 3 bases, and 9 bases stayed unmatched. This CDR3 has 16 amino acids. Germline CDR1 reads SGHNT; CDR2 reads YYREEE (reference sequence). CDR3 DNA sequence: TGTGCCAGCAGCCCCTCTAGCGGGATGTCGACAGATACGCAGTATTTT. Amino acids: CASSPSSGMSTDTQYF.

This chain uses TRBV19 with TRBJ1-4, with 11 nucleotides matching TRBD1. This CDR3 has 17 amino acids. Trimming at V came to 4 bases and at J to 0 bases, leaving 4 bases not matched to a gene. Germline V CDR1 and CDR2: LNHDA, SQIVND (reference sequence). The CDR3 sequence: CASSRTGGSSTNEKLFF. For the CDR3, the DNA is TGTGCCAGTAGTAGGACAGGGGGCTCTTCAACTAATGAAAAACTGTTTTTT.

V usage is TRBV9 and J usage is TRBJ1-1; 11 bases match TRBD1. CDR1 is SGDLS and CDR2 is YYNGEE in the germline V gene. V lost 0 bases and J lost 4; bases outside the gene matches: 2. CDR3 length: 15 residues. The CDR3 sequence: CASSVDGTGGTEAFF. The DNA for the CDR3 is TGTGCCAGCAGCGTAGATGGGACAGGGGGCACTGAAGCTTTCTTT.

The chain employs TRBV7-8 and TRBJ1-1, with D hard to call. Deletions cut 1 base from V and 0 bases from J, with 9 bases between. Germline assignment: CDR1 SGHVS and CDR2 FQNEAQ. CDR3 length equals 15 residues. CDR3 loop: CASSLVSGLNTEAFF. The CDR3 bases are TGTGCCAGCAGCTTAGTTTCCGGGTTGAACACTGAAGCTTTCTTT.

The J gene is TRBJ1-5, the V gene TRBV19; TRBD1 agrees at 10 bases. Trimming removed 4 bases from V and 6 bases from J; junction bases left unmatched: 6. The CDR3 spans 15 residues. Germline-derived CDR1 and CDR2 are LNHDA and SQIVND (reference sequence). The CDR3 DNA sequence: TGTGCCAGTAGTACCGGGACAGGGGTAGGTCAGCCCCAGCATTTT. It translates to CASSTGTGVGQPQHF.